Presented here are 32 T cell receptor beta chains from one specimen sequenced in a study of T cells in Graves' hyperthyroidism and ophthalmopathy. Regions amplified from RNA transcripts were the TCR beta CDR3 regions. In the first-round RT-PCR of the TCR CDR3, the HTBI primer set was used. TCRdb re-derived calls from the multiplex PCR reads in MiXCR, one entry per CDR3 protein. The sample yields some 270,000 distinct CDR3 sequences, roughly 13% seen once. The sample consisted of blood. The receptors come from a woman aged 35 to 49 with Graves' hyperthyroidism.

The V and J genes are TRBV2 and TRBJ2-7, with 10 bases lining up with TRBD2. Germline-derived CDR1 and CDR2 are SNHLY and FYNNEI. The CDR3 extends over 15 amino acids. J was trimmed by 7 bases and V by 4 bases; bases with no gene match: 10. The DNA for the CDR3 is TGTGCCAGCAGTGCCGGGACTAGCGCGATTCCGGAGCAGTACTTC. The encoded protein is CASSAGTSAIPEQYF. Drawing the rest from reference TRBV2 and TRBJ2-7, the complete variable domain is EPEVTQTPSHQVTQMGQEVILRCVPISNHLYFYWYRQILGQKVEFLVSFYNNEISEKSEIFDDQFSVERPDGSNFTLKIRSTKLEDSAMYFCASSAGTSAIPEQYFGPGTRLTVT.

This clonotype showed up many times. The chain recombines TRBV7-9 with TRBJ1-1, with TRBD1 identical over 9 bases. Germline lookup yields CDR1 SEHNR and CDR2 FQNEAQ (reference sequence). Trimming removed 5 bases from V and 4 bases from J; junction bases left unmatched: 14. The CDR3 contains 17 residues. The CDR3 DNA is TGTGCCAGCAGCCAAGTCCCGGGACAGGGAGCCGGCACTGAAGCTTTCTTT. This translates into CASSQVPGQGAGTEAFF.

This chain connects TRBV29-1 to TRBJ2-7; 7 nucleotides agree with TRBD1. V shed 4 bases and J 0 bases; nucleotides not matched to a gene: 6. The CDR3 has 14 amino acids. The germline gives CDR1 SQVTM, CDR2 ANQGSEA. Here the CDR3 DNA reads TGCAGCGTTGCTTTTGGGACAGACTCCTACGAGCAGTACTTC. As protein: CSVAFGTDSYEQYF.

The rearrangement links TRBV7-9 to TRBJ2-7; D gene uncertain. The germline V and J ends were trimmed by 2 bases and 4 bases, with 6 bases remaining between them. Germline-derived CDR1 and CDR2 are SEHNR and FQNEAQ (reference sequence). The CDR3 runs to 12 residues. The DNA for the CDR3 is TGTGCCAGCAGCTTATTTGAGTACGAGCAGTACTTC. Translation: CASSLFEYEQYF. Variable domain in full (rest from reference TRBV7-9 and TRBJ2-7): DTGVSQNPRHKITKRGQNVTFRCDPISEHNRLYWYRQTLGQGPEFLTYFQNEAQLEKSRLLSDRFSAERPKGSFSTLEIQRTEQGDSAMYLCASSLFEYEQYFGPGTRLTVT.

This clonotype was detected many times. Written as DNA, the CDR3 is TGTGCCAGCAGTGGGTCGCGAAGCGGCAATGAGCAGTTCTTC. Protein: CASSGSRSGNEQFF. The chain has TRBV6-1 and TRBJ2-1, with D possibly TRBD2 on 5 matching bases. V was pared by 4 bases and J by 6 bases, with 13 bases between. This CDR3 has 14 amino acids. CDR1 is MNHNS and CDR2 is SASEGT in the germline V gene.

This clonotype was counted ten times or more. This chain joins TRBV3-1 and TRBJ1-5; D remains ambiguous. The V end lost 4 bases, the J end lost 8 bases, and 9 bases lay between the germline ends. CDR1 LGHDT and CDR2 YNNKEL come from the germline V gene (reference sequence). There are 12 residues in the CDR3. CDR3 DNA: TGTGCCAGCAGCCGATCCGGAGAGCCCCAGCATTTT. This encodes CASSRSGEPQHF. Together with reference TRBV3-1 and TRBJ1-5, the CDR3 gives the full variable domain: DTAVSQTPKYLVTQMGNDKSIKCEQNLGHDTMYWYKQDSKKFLKIMFSYNNKELIINETVPNRFSPKSPDKAHLNLHINSLELGDSAVYFCASSRSGEPQHFGDGTRLSIL.

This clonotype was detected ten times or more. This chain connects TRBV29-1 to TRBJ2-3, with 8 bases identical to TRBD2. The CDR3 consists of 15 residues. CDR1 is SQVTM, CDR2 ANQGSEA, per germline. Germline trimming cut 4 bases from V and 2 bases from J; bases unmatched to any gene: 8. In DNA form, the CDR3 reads TGCAGCGTTGCCCCTAGCGGGTCTCCCACAGATACGCAGTATTTT. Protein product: CSVAPSGSPTDTQYF.

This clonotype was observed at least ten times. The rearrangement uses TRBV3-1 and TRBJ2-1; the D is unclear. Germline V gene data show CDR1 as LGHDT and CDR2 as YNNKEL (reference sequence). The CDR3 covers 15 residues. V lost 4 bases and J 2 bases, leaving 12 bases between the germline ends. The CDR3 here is CASSRAPSTYNEQFF. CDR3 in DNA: TGTGCCAGCAGCCGGGCCCCCTCGACCTACAATGAGCAGTTCTTC.

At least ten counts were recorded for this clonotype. The CDR3 reads CASSGVETQYF. Here the CDR3 DNA reads TGTGCCAGCAGTGGGGTGGAGACCCAGTACTTC. The chain combines TRBV2 with TRBJ2-5; D not resolved. CDR1 is SNHLY, CDR2 FYNNEI, per germline. The CDR3 covers 11 residues. V lost 4 bases to trimming and J lost 5 bases, with 5 bases between them.

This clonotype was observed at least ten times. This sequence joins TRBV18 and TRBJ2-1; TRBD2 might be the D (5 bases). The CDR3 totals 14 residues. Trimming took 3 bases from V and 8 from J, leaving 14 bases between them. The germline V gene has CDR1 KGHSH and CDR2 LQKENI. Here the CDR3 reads CASSPDYGEDEQFF. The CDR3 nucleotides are TGTGCCAGCTCACCCGACTATGGAGAGGATGAGCAGTTCTTC.

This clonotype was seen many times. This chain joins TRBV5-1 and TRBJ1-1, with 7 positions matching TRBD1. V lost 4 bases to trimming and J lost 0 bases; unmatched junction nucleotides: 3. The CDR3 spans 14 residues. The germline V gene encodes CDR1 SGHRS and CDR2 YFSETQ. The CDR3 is CASSRDSLNTEAFF. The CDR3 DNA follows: TGCGCCAGCAGCCGGGACAGCCTGAACACTGAAGCTTTCTTT.

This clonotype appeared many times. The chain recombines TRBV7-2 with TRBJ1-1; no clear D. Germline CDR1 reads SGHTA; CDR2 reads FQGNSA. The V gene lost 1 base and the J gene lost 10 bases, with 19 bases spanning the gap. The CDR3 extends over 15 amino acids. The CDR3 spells CASSLDRSLVYRAFF. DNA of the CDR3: TGTGCCAGCAGCTTAGATCGGAGCTTAGTATATCGAGCTTTCTTT.

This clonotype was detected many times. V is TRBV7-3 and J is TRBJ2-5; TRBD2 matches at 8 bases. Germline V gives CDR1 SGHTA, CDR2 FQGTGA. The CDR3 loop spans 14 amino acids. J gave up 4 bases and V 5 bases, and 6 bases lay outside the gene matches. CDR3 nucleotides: TGTGCCAGCAGCATAGCGGGAACGGGAGAGACCCAGTACTTC. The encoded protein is CASSIAGTGETQYF. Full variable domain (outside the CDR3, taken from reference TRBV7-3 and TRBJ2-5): GAGVSQTPSNKVTEKGKYVELRCDPISGHTALYWYRQSLGQGPEFLIYFQGTGAADDSGLPNDRFFAVRPEGSVSTLKIQRTERGDSAVYLCASSIAGTGETQYFGPGTRLLVL.

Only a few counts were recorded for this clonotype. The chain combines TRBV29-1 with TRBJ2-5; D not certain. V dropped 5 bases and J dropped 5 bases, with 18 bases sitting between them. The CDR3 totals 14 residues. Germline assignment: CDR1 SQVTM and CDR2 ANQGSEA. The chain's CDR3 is CSVLLRVPSETQYF. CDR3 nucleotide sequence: TGCAGCGTTCTTTTAAGGGTGCCCAGCGAGACCCAGTACTTC.

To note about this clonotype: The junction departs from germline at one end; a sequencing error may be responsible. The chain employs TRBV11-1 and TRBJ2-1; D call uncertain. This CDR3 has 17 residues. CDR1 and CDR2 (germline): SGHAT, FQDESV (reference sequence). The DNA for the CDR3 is TGTGCCAGCAGCTTAGTTCGCGGCCTGAGCTCCTACAATCAGCAGTTCTTC. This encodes CASSLVRGLSSYNQQFF.

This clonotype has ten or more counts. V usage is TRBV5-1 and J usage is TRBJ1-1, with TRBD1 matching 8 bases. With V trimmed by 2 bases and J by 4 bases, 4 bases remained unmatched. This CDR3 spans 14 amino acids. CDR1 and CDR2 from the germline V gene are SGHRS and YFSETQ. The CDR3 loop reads CASSFRGQGTEAFF. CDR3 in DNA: TGCGCCAGCAGCTTCAGGGGGCAGGGCACTGAAGCTTTCTTT.

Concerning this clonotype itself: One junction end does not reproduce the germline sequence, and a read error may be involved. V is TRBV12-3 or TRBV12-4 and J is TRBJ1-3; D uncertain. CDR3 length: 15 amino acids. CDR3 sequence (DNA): TGTGCCAGCAGCTTAGGGAGCCTCTCTGGAAACACCATATATTTT. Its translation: CASSLGSLSGNTIYF.

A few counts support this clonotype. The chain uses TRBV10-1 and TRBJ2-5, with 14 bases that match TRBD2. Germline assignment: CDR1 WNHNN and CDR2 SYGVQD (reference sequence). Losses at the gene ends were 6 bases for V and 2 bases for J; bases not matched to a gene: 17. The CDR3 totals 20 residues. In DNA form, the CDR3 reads TGCGCCAGCAGCTGCAGCCCTGGGACTAGCGGGAGAGGGAATCAAGAGACCCAGTACTTC. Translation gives CASSCSPGTSGRGNQETQYF.

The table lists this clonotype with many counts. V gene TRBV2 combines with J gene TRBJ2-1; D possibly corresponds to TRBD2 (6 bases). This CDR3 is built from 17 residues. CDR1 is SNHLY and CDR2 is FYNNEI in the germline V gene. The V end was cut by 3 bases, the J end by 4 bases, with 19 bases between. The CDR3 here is CASSDPGTAVGYNEQFF. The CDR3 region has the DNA TGTGCCAGCAGTGACCCCGGGACTGCTGTAGGGTACAATGAGCAGTTCTTC.

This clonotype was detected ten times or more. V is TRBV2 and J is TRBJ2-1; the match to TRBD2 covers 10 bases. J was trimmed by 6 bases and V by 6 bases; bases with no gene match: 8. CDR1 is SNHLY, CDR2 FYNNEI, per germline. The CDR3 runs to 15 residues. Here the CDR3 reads CASSASSGGLNEQFF. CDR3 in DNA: TGTGCCAGCAGCGCATCTAGCGGGGGACTCAATGAGCAGTTCTTC.

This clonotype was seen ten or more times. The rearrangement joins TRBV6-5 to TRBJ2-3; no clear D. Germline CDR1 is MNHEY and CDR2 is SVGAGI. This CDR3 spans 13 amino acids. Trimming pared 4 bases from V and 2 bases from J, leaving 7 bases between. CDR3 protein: CASSSETTDTQYF. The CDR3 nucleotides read TGTGCCAGCAGTTCGGAGACCACAGATACGCAGTATTTT.

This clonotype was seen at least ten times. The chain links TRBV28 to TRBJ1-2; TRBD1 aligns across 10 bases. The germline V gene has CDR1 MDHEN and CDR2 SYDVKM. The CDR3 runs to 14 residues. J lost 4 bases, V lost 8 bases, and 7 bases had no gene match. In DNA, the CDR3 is TGTGCCAGCGAAGAGGGACAGGGGTCCTATGGCTACACCTTC. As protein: CASEEGQGSYGYTF.

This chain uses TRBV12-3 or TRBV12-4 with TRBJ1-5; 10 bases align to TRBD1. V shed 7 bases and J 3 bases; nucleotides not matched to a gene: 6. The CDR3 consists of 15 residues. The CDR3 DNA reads TGTGCCAGCAAGCGGGGGACAGGGGCCAATCAGCCCCAGCATTTT. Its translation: CASKRGTGANQPQHF.

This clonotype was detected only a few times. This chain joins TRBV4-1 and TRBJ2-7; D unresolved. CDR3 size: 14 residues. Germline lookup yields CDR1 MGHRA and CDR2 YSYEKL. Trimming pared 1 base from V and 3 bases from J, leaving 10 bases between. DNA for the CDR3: TGCGCCAGCAGCCAAGTGCAAGATCTCTACGAGCAGTACTTC. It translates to CASSQVQDLYEQYF.

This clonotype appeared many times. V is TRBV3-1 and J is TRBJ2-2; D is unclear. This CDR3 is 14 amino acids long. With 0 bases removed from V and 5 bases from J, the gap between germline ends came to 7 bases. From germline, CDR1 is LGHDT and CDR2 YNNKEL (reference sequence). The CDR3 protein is CASSQDPVTGELFF. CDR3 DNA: TGTGCCAGCAGCCAAGATCCCGTGACCGGGGAGCTGTTTTTT.

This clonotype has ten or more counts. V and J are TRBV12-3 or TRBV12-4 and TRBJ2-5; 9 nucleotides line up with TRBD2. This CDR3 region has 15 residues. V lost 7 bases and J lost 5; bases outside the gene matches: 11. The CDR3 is CASTIGGAGGETQYF. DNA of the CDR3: TGTGCCAGCACTATCGGCGGGGCGGGAGGGGAGACCCAGTACTTC.

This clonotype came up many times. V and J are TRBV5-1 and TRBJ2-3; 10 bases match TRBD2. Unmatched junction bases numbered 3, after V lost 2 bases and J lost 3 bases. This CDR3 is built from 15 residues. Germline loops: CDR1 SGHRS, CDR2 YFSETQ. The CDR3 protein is CASSFHSGRTDTQYF. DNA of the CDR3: TGCGCCAGCAGCTTCCATAGCGGGAGGACAGATACGCAGTATTTT.

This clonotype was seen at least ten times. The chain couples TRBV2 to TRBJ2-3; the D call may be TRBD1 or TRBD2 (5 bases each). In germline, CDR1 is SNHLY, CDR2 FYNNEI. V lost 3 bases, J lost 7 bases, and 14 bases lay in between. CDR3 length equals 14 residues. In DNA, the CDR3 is TGTGCCAGCAGTGATGGGGGAGCTTATTATACGCAGTATTTT. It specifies CASSDGGAYYTQYF.

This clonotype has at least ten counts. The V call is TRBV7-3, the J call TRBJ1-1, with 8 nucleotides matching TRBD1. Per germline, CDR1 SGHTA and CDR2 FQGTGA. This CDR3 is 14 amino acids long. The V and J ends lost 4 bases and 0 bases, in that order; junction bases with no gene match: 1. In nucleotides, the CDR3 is TGTGCCAGCAGCTCACAGGGGGTGAACACTGAAGCTTTCTTT. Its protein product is CASSSQGVNTEAFF.

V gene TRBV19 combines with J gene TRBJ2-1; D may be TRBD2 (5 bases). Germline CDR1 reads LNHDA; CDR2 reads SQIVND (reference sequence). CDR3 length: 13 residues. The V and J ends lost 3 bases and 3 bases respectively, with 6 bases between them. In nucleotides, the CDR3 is TGTGCCAGTAGTATCGGGAACTACAATGAGCAGTTCTTC. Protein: CASSIGNYNEQFF.

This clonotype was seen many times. The chain's CDR3 is CASSQDTVDQPQHF. The CDR3 DNA reads TGTGCCAGCAGCCAAGATACAGTCGATCAGCCCCAGCATTTT. The J gene is TRBJ1-5, the V gene TRBV3-1; D remains unclear. V lost 0 bases and J 5 bases, leaving 8 bases between the germline ends. The CDR3 covers 14 residues. Per the germline V gene, CDR1 is LGHDT and CDR2 is YNNKEL (reference sequence).

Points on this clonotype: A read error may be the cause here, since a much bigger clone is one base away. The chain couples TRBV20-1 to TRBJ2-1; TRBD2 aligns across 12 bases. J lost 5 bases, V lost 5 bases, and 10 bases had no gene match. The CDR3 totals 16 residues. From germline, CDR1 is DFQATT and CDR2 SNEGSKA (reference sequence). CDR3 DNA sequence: TGCAGTGCTCCCTCTAGCGGGAGGGGCACCCACAATGAGCAGTTCTTC. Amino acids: CSAPSSGRGTHNEQFF.